This T cell receptor (beta chain) stems from a study of cytomegalovirus exposure and HLA in healthy donors. Note on this clone: The antigen remains undetermined.

Findings and limits, study-wide: Reported findings show TCR beta sequences accurately forecast HLA-A and HLA-B alleles in most subjects. In a later analysis, across HLA loci, associated TCR counts were highest for DRB1, lowest for HLA-C.

Researchers ran the PCR with 60 Vbeta and 13 Jbeta primers. Here immunoSEQ multiplex PCR was the method, and the copy in TCRdb shows in-frame clones only, minus some. Of some 210,000 clones detected, 77% appear once; the ten largest clones hold approximately 2.1%. The specimen sequenced was PBMCs. This clonotype originated in a young woman in good health and CMV-seropositive.

The DNA for the CDR3 is TGTGCCAGCAGTACCTACAGGGGAAGTGAAGCTTTCTTT. Amino acids: CASSTYRGSEAFF. This chain uses TRBV2 with TRBJ1-1, with 7 nucleotides matching TRBD1. V lost 5 bases to trimming and J lost 7 bases; unmatched junction nucleotides: 7. Germline CDR1 is SNHLY and CDR2 is FYNNEI. This CDR3 spans 13 amino acids. Complete variable domain (other parts from reference TRBV2 and TRBJ1-1): EPEVTQTPSHQVTQMGQEVILRCVPISNHLYFYWYRQILGQKVEFLVSFYNNEISEKSEIFDDQFSVERPDGSNFTLKIRSTKLEDSAMYFCASSTYRGSEAFFGQGTRLTVV.